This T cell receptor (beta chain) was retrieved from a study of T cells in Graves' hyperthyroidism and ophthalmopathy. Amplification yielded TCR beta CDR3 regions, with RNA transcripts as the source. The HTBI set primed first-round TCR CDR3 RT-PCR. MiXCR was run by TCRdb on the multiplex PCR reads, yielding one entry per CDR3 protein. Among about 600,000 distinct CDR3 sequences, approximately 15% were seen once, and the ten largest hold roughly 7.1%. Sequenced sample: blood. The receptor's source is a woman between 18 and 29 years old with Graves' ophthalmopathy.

CDR3 bases: TGTGCCAGCAGTTCAAATCTAGCGAGCACAGATACGCAGTATTTT. Protein sequence: CASSSNLASTDTQYF. V gene TRBV7-3 combines with J gene TRBJ2-3, with D possibly matching TRBD2 (6 bases). The CDR3 runs to 15 residues. With 6 bases removed from V and 0 bases from J, the gap between germline ends came to 13 bases. Germline assignment: CDR1 SGHTA and CDR2 FQGTGA.